The present T cell receptor beta chain was sequenced within a study of blood T cell repertoires in COVID-19. Background on the study: Italy, Spain and the United States were the sources of the convalescent and acute COVID-19 samples. PBMCs, B-cell-depleted T cells, or T cells were the source of the cDNA or gDNA that made up the material.

In the study's own analysis: Reference gene primer amplification in the assay estimated nucleated cell counts. Only in-frame clones appear in the TCRdb table, and some are missing; sequencing was by immunoSEQ multiplex PCR. D and trimming come from the DNA, and the V and J calls and clone size come from that table. The table lists some 140,000 clones, roughly four fifths of them singletons. The V gene's germline CDR1 is WNHNN and CDR2 SYGVQD (reference sequence). This CDR3 has 19 residues. The trim removed 5 bases at V and 7 bases at J, leaving 18 bases unmatched. Source material: peripheral blood. V and J are TRBV10-1 and TRBJ2-3; 13 positions match TRBD2. The source of this sequence is an older man with acute or convalescent COVID-19. CDR3 loop: CASSLHLGTSGAPPYTQYF. The CDR3 nucleotides are TGCGCCAGCAGTCTCCACCTGGGGACTAGCGGGGCCCCCCCATATACGCAGTATTTT.